This is a list of T cell receptor beta chains from one sample in a study of cytomegalovirus exposure and HLA in healthy donors. Libraries were prepared by immunoSEQ multiplex PCR; TCRdb keeps only in-frame clonotypes and omits some of them. The repertoire holds 90,000 to 100,000 clones, roughly 89% seen once, with 3.9% in the top ten. The material sequenced was PBMCs. The receptors shown here come from a woman aged 25 to 45 in good health and CMV-seronegative. Each CDR3 is given with its conserved first and last residue. The D gene is left open where the match is weak. The size field is filled for only some rows; it gives once, few, many or a size class.

V: TRBV5-1; D: TRBD1; J: TRBJ2-5; size: .; CDR3: CASSLDRGGVETQYF; DNA: TGCGCCAGCAGCTTGGACAGGGGTGGCGTAGAGACCCAGTACTTC
V: TRBV7-8; D: TRBD1; J: TRBJ1-2; size: .; CDR3: CASSTGGSYGYTF; DNA: TGTGCCAGCAGTACAGGGGGATCCTATGGCTACACCTTC
V: TRBV18; D: .; J: TRBJ2-7; size: .; CDR3: CASSPGGLEQYF; DNA: TGTGCCAGCTCACCAGGAGGGCTAGAGCAGTACTTC
V: TRBV4-1; D: TRBD2; J: TRBJ2-3; size: once; CDR3: CASSQKQRTSGGSDTQYF; DNA: TGCGCCAGCAGCCAGAAACAAAGGACTAGCGGGGGATCAGATACGCAGTATTTT
V: TRBV9; D: .; J: TRBJ1-5; size: .; CDR3: CASSRGSNQPQHF; DNA: TGTGCCAGCAGCAGGGGGAGCAATCAGCCCCAGCATTTT
V: TRBV7-9; D: .; J: TRBJ1-1; size: .; CDR3: CASSLARRGTEAFF; DNA: TGTGCCAGCAGCTTAGCGCGACGGGGCACTGAAGCTTTCTTT
V: TRBV9; D: .; J: TRBJ1-1; size: .; CDR3: CASSVAEGGTEAFF; DNA: TGTGCCAGCAGCGTAGCGGAGGGAGGGACTGAAGCTTTCTTT
V: TRBV12-5; D: .; J: TRBJ1-1; size: .; CDR3: CASGFDWDTEAFF; DNA: TGTGCTAGTGGTTTCGACTGGGACACTGAAGCTTTCTTT
V: TRBV27; D: TRBD1; J: TRBJ1-2; size: .; CDR3: CASSFLLTQGNYGYTF; DNA: TGTGCCAGCAGTTTCTTGCTCACACAGGGGAACTATGGCTACACCTTC
V: TRBV4-1; D: TRBD2; J: TRBJ2-1; size: .; CDR3: CASSLLAGGKQFF; DNA: TGCGCCAGCAGCCTCCTAGCGGGGGGGAAACAGTTCTTC
V: TRBV6-6; D: TRBD1; J: TRBJ1-3; size: once; CDR3: CASSPDAQGNTIYF; DNA: TGTGCCAGCAGTCCTGACGCACAGGGGAACACCATATATTTT